The clone carrying this T cell receptor (beta chain) appeared many times. Unique molecular identifiers were in the cDNA, with template-switch universal primer binding. TCRdb redid the calling of the 5' RACE reads with MiXCR, one entry per CDR3 protein. The table has about 260,000 distinct CDR3 sequences, about 7% seen once; the top ten hold approximately 3.6%. This sample was included in a study of identical twins. The donor group consisted entirely of healthy Caucasians. The CDR3 is 18 amino acids. Trimming removed 4 bases from V and 5 bases from J, with 23 bases in between. Germline V lookup: CDR1 WSHSY, CDR2 SAAADI. This sample was shared with a second study, whose subject was yellow fever vaccine responses in identical twins.

Sequencing was performed on memory (CD45RO+) T cells sorted from blood. J is TRBJ2-2 and V is TRBV10-2; a weak D match, TRBD2 (6 bases). The TCR comes from a woman aged 18-29 years in good health. The CDR3 DNA reads TGCGCCAGCAGTGTCACCAGGGCTGGCGGGGATGGTACCGGGGAGCTGTTTTTT. As protein: CASSVTRAGGDGTGELFF.